The 10 T cell receptor beta chains below were found in one sample sequenced in a study of T-cell memory formation after mild COVID-19. TCRdb analysed the 5' RACE reads with MiXCR anew, one entry per CDR3 protein. The sample holds just over 350,000 distinct CDR3 sequences, over 13% seen once. The sample was PBMCs or a T cell subset sorted from them (not recorded which). These receptors came from a man aged 18 to 35 who had mild COVID-19 (a few samples of this study predate the infection). Cell type and time point are not known.

The rearrangement uses TRBV7-2 and TRBJ2-2; D is uncertain. This CDR3 region has 14 residues. CDR1 is SGHTA and CDR2 is FQGNSA in the germline V gene. V lost 2 bases and J 5 bases, leaving 9 bases between the germline ends. In DNA form, the CDR3 reads TGTGCCAGCAGCTTACGGGTACTTACCGGGGAGCTGTTTTTT. Protein: CASSLRVLTGELFF.

The chain carries TRBV20-1 and TRBJ2-1; 9 bases align to TRBD1. J gave up 8 bases and V 3 bases, and 8 bases lay outside the gene matches. The CDR3 extends over 14 amino acids. Germline CDR1 DFQATT, CDR2 SNEGSKA (reference sequence). The CDR3 DNA sequence: TGCAGTGCTAGGCCGGGACAGGGATTTTATGAGCAGTTCTTC. Translation: CSARPGQGFYEQFF.

Many counts were recorded for this clonotype. The V and J genes are TRBV6-2 or TRBV6-3 and TRBJ1-5; TRBD1 aligns across 7 bases. CDR3 length: 16 amino acids. V lost 7 bases, J lost 2 bases, and 11 bases stayed unmatched. CDR1 and CDR2 (germline): MNHEY, SVGEGT. CDR3 nucleotides: TGTGCCAGCACCGATACAGGGGCAGGTGGCAATCAGCCCCAGCATTTT. Its protein is CASTDTGAGGNQPQHF.

The chain employs TRBV3-1 and TRBJ1-5; D remains unclear. Looked up from germline, CDR1 is LGHDT and CDR2 is YNNKEL (reference sequence). The CDR3 has 14 amino acids. V lost 2 bases and J lost 3, with 8 bases in between. The CDR3 here is CASSQSQVNQPQHF. The DNA of the CDR3 is TGTGCCAGCAGCCAATCTCAGGTCAATCAGCCCCAGCATTTT.

This clonotype occurred many times. This chain links TRBV18 with TRBJ2-2; the D gene is possibly TRBD2 (6 bases). Trimming pared 4 bases from V and 6 bases from J, leaving 18 bases between. The germline gives CDR1 KGHSH, CDR2 LQKENI. This CDR3 is 16 amino acids long. DNA of the CDR3: TGTGCCAGCTCACTAAGTACCGGGAGCCAGGCCGGGGAGCTGTTTTTT. It specifies CASSLSTGSQAGELFF.

This sequence joins TRBV5-6 and TRBJ1-1, with a weak D call TRBD1 (5 bases). Trimming removed 3 bases at V and 6 bases at J, with 15 bases between. Germline CDR1 and CDR2: SGHDT and YYEEEE. The CDR3 has 14 amino acids. This chain's CDR3 is CASSSMEGRPEAFF. Here the CDR3 DNA reads TGTGCCAGCAGCTCCATGGAGGGGAGGCCTGAAGCTTTCTTT.

The CDR3 spells CSARDRNYGYTF. The CDR3, as DNA: TGCAGCGCCCGGGACAGAAACTATGGCTACACCTTC. The chain employs TRBV29-1 and TRBJ1-2, with TRBD1 matching over 7 bases. CDR1 is SQVTM and CDR2 is ANQGSEA in the germline V gene. The CDR3 contains 12 residues. V shed 7 bases and J 2 bases; nucleotides not matched to a gene: 4.

The CDR3 DNA follows: TGCAGTGCTAGATCCCTAGCGGGGAGGAACACCGGGGAGCTGTTTTTT. Protein: CSARSLAGRNTGELFF. V and J are TRBV20-1 and TRBJ2-2; 9 nucleotides line up with TRBD2. The CDR3 totals 16 residues. CDR1 DFQATT and CDR2 SNEGSKA come from the germline V gene (reference sequence). The V and J ends lost 2 bases and 1 base, in that order; junction bases with no gene match: 5.

This clonotype occurred a few times. The chain links TRBV7-9 to TRBJ1-1; 8 bases are shared with TRBD1. V was clipped by 4 bases and J by 11 bases; unmatched bases: 9. The CDR3 is 13 amino acids. CDR1 and CDR2 from the germline V gene are SEHNR and FQNEAQ (reference sequence). CDR3: CASSWDRLVLAFF. DNA of the CDR3: TGTGCCAGCAGCTGGGACAGGCTGGTTTTGGCTTTCTTT.

Many counts were recorded for this clonotype. The V call is TRBV20-1, the J call TRBJ1-1, with D maybe TRBD1 (6 bases). V lost 2 bases and J lost 4, with 14 bases in between. The germline V gene encodes CDR1 DFQATT and CDR2 SNEGSKA (reference sequence). There are 14 residues in the CDR3. In nucleotides, the CDR3 is TGCAGTGCTAGACAAAGGACAGCCTTCACTGAAGCTTTCTTT. Translated: CSARQRTAFTEAFF.